The clone carrying this TCR beta chain was seen only a few times. As yet, its antigen is unknown. This sample is part of a study of cytomegalovirus exposure and HLA in healthy donors. Overall study context: Inside one of the first data releases sat around 77 million unique TCRs taken from HLA-typed donors. Study observations and caveats: The study recorded 150 to 200 TCR beta chains that were cytomegalovirus-associated. In a later analysis, approximately 15,000 TCR beta sequences were associated with HLA alleles at 0.05 false discovery rate. Relative to equally common others, HLA-associated TCR beta chains showed greater clonal expansion in a later analysis.

PCR employed 60 Vbeta and 13 Jbeta primers. Clones were sequenced by immunoSEQ multiplex PCR, and TCRdb holds only the in-frame ones, with some missing. The sample lists roughly 70,000 clones; roughly 81% were seen once. Trimming pared 5 bases from V and 2 bases from J, leaving 16 bases between. From germline, CDR1 is PRHDT and CDR2 FYEKMQ (reference sequence). The CDR3 runs to 15 residues. This chain joins TRBV13 and TRBJ2-7, with D possibly being TRBD2 (6 bases). The sequencing input was PBMCs. This TCR derives from a human donor in good health. The CDR3 protein is CASSPPAGRAYEQYF. For the CDR3, the DNA is TGTGCCAGCAGCCCCCCTGCGGGACGTGCCTACGAGCAGTACTTC.